The clone carrying this T cell receptor beta chain occurred many times. Its antigen is not known. The entry originates in a study of CD8 T cells in ankylosing spondylitis. General study findings and limits: A motif in TCR beta, a set of roughly 8 highly homologous variants, appeared characteristic of ankylosing spondylitis blood.

Trimming stripped 0 bases from V and 6 bases from J, with 14 bases between. CDR3 length equals 15 residues. Scientists made TCR beta libraries using quantitative 5'-RACE with molecular barcodes. From the 5' RACE reads, TCRdb called clonotypes with MiXCR, one entry per CDR3 protein. The table lists 210,000 or so distinct CDR3 sequences, approximately 7.6% of them singletons. The sequenced material came from blood, either unsorted or a sorted T cell fraction (not recorded which). The receptor was derived from a female donor with ankylosing spondylitis or in good health (not recorded which). The rearrangement links TRBV12-3 or TRBV12-4 to TRBJ1-1; D may be TRBD1 (6 bases). CDR3 protein: CASSLALQGQAEAFF. CDR3 sequence (DNA): TGTGCCAGCAGTTTAGCGCTCCAGGGGCAAGCTGAAGCTTTCTTT.